Given below is one T cell receptor beta chain in context. Its antigen remains unidentified. Relative to the germline gene, one junction end is altered; a read error may explain this. The data derive from a study of cytotoxic CD8 clonotypes in ibrutinib-treated CLL. Study context: IGHV unmutated fewer than 18; relapsed/refractory 11 to 12; treatment-naive about 14. Patients attained some 25 partial and 2 complete responses; at median around 70 months, around 15 remained remitted while some 12 progressed.

Assay: immunoSEQ multiplex PCR; the TCRdb copy retains only in-frame clones and omits some. The table has roughly 300,000 clones, 76% seen once; the top ten hold about 5.8%. Study results and caveats: Baseline clonality, above age-matched healthy donor levels, tracked circulating CD8+ T-cell counts.

Germline V CDR1 and CDR2: PRHDT, FYEKMQ (reference sequence). The CDR3 is 12 residues long. The source was PBMCs, collected at disease progression, from a patient treated with ibrutinib. V is TRBV13 and J is TRBJ2-2; no firm D call. The clonotype originates from a human donor with chronic lymphocytic leukemia. The CDR3 region is CASSLGTGLVLF. CDR3 DNA sequence: TGTGCCAGCAGCTTAGGAACCGGCCTCGTACTTTTT.